The source of this T cell receptor (beta chain) is a study of cytomegalovirus exposure and HLA in healthy donors (dated by TCRdb to the late 2010s). Context from the whole study: According to an earlier analysis of 550 to 750 of the donors, 150 million to 200 million T cells yielded 117 million unique TCR beta sequences and 276 Gb of sequence data. Roughly 300 gigabases of sequencing data and 75 million to 85 million unique TCR sequences made up an early release that covered nearly 650 HLA-typed donors. Among the 398 genotyped donors, approximately 81% belonged to the genetic ancestry cluster associated with self-reported Caucasian donors. The study aimed to test whether cataloging public T cell receptors could reveal signatures of past pathogen exposure. Using immunosequencing, the study profiled T cell repertoires from about 650 subjects and related those repertoires to cytomegalovirus serostatus. Along with the approximately 620-subject first cohort, a separate validation cohort of over a hundred different subjects was used. High-throughput TCR immunosequencing, statistical association of individual TCRs with disease status, and machine learning were combined to predict cytomegalovirus infection status. A later analysis re-examined previously published TCR beta repertoires from around 670 donors and added high-resolution HLA genotyping to investigate patterns of TCR occurrence. Rather than drawing on any new phenotypic data, the later analysis identified candidate immune exposures from TCR beta sequences and the way those sequences occurred across donors. To decide whether each TCR beta V gene segment behaved as functional or pseudogenic, an earlier analysis of several hundred of the donors relied on high-throughput TCR beta sequencing. Alongside the repertoire data, information on donor age, sex, ethnicity and CMV serostatus was compiled. A later genetic analysis took genome-wide SNP genotypes for about three fifths of the roughly 670 donors and used that subset as a discovery cohort. All discovery cohort repertoires had been generated on a single sequencing platform. HLA typing covered class I and class II loci at four-digit resolution. Typing coverage varied by locus: roughly 620-640 donors for A, B, C, DRB1 and DQB1; roughly 560 for DQA1; more than 600 for DPA1; more than 450 for DPB1. Because of strong linkage in the cohort, five DR-DQ haplotypes were treated as single units for association and clustering. Among almost 400 genotyped donors of the cohort, an average of around 240,000 unique TCR beta nucleotide sequences were sequenced per donor, roughly a sixth of them non-productive.

With regard to this clone: Its antigen is still unknown. It has no much larger one-base neighbor in the sample; base qualities were not kept.

Overall study results and their limits: The presence/absence analyses assumed that sequencing depth was roughly uniform across donors, and that assumption may not be true. A later analysis reported that several top co-occurrence clusters appeared linked to parvovirus B19, influenza, CMV and Epstein-Barr virus. In a later analysis, TCR association rates were found to vary across HLA loci, with the most associated TCRs seen for DRB1 alleles and the fewest for HLA-C alleles. The earlier analysis of 587 of the donors excluded seventeen rarely observed V segments, including chromosome 9 orphons, because counts were too low. Because HLA typing was unavailable for some donors at each locus, only the typed subset was used in association tests. Compared with equally common non-associated chains, HLA-associated TCR beta chains in a later analysis were more clonally expanded and had lower generation probabilities. The classifier was reported to diagnose cytomegalovirus status with high specificity and sensitivity in both the original and validation cohorts. Because the 87-base-pair reads could not distinguish some IMGT-functional V segments, including TRBV6-2 and TRBV6-3, those segments were excluded. A further reported finding was that TCR beta sequences accurately predicted the HLA-A and HLA-B alleles for most subjects in the first cohort. CMV serostatus was the only immune exposure information available for the cohort. In this cohort, only TCR beta chains were sequenced, and detectable features were limited by the absence of alpha or paired-chain data. In the study, around 150 TCR beta chains were listed as associated with cytomegalovirus. Correlated functional status among segregating V segments might reflect linkage disequilibrium, but an unknown experimental factor could not be ruled out. In a later genetic analysis, a missense DCLRE1C variant was associated with V-gene and J-gene trimming of TCR beta chains, and the association was replicated in an independent cohort. Most TCR sequences were observed very rarely across donors, whereas some public TCRs were present in many individuals. Three of the identified cytomegalovirus-associated TCR beta chains were confirmed in vitro to be specific for cytomegalovirus antigens. It was suggested by the authors that the approach could potentially be generalized to other disease states and immunological phenotypes. A cluster of highly shared sequence variants was judged likely to be a technical artifact of the sequencing pipeline. At a false discovery rate of 0.05, a later analysis linked approximately 18,000 TCR beta sequences to specific HLA alleles. A later analysis found that most CMV-associated TCR beta chains appeared HLA-restricted, with HLA associations seemingly driven largely by CMV exposure. In an earlier analysis of some 540 of the donors, most TCR beta V segments appeared in productive rearrangements about 90% or about 30% of the time, broadly matching IMGT annotations. When HLA alleles, especially DR and DQ, strongly co-occurred, attributing TCR associations to individual alleles was difficult. In a later genetic analysis, fewer N-insertions in productive TCRs were reported among donors in an Asian-associated ancestry cluster than the roughly 700-donor mean.

Libraries were prepared through the immunoSEQ multiplex PCR assay. For the multiplex PCR, a mixture combining 60 forward primers for TCR Vbeta segments and 13 reverse primers for TCR Jbeta segments was used. The CDR3 region of rearranged TCR beta genes was amplified from genomic DNA with a multiplex PCR assay. Amplified TCR beta libraries were sequenced as 87-base-pair reads on the Illumina HiSeq System. Concerning the study's data processing: In a later analysis, some 80 million unique TCR beta chains were counted across the roughly 610 repertoires, and approximately 9.9 million of these chains were shared by at least two donors. To remove PCR and sequencing errors, raw reads were error-corrected and collapsed into unique sequences using a nearest-neighbor algorithm that merged closely related sequences. To assign V, D and J gene segments, CDR3 sequences were aligned to IMGT reference sequences. For a sequence to be retained, a match of at least six nucleotides was required to both a V gene segment and a J gene segment. A rearrangement was called productive if the CDR3 had no stop codons and remained in frame with V and J, and every other rearrangement was called non-productive. Following IMGT convention, CDR3 was defined as the stretch from the second conserved V-encoded cysteine up to the conserved J-encoded phenylalanine. In an earlier analysis of more than 550 of the donors, sequences lacking an unambiguous match to a single V gene segment were excluded. In an earlier analysis of 450 to 750 of the donors, a V segment was called functional when productive rearrangements were above 56.7%, and segregating when the standard deviation between donors exceeded 5%. A statistical classification framework was built for diagnosing cytomegalovirus status from the catalog of TCR beta chain sequences. In a later analysis, TCR nucleotide sequences were compared against IMGT/GENE-DB human TR gene sequences so that V and J genes could be assigned. A later analysis assigned CDR3 sequences and most-parsimonious VDJ recombination scenarios with the TCRdist pipeline. In a later analysis, each TCR beta chain was defined by its CDR3 amino acid sequence together with its V-gene family, and reads lacking a unique V-gene family were excluded. To address suspected cross-contamination and a sequencing artifact, a later analysis removed roughly 580 highly shared, low-generation-probability nucleotide sequences. In a later analysis, a clonal expansion index for each public chain was calculated from normalized within-repertoire ranks of inferred template counts. In a later analysis, generation probabilities were computed with a VDJ recombination model fitted to out-of-frame rearrangements, and the resulting probabilities were checked against IGoR. In a later analysis, TCR-TCR, TCR-HLA and TCR-CMV co-occurrence was scored with hypergeometric tests, and a repertoire-size bias correction was applied to TCR pairs. False discovery rates were estimated in a later analysis by permuting HLA or CMV assignments 20 times. A later analysis grouped co-occurring TCRs with DBSCAN, adding TCRdist sequence similarity when clustering within HLA-allele-positive subsets. Co-occurrence clustering excluded repertoires with fewer than 30,000 or more than 120,000 public chains, plus five with anomalous nucleotide sharing. TCRdb's version of the immuneACCESS table is confined to in-frame rearrangements and falls short of the full clone set. An unresolved V gene accounts for under half of the shortfall where checked; the remainder is of unknown origin. V and J calls and clone size come straight from that table; D and trimming were deduced from the DNA. The sample data list 90,000 to 120,000 clones, and 77% of these were observed just once. The ten largest make up roughly 4.2% of the sample.

Trimming takes 5 bases from V and 6 bases from J, and the germline ends sit 13 bases apart. The CDR3 sequence holds 13 residues, the cysteine and phenylalanine included. Only CDR3 DNA is held: 39 bases, read in frame from base 1. According to the germline V gene, CDR1 reads MDHEN and CDR2 reads SYDVKM. In total, just over 650 healthy bone marrow donors made up the cohort. At the time of sampling, all cohort members were nominally healthy, though unrecorded immune exposures were likely present. The donor was CMV seronegative and was included in the group of a few hundred seronegative cohort members. A peripheral blood sample was collected from each donor, and TCR beta sequencing was performed on peripheral blood mononuclear cells. Genomic DNA extraction from the blood cell samples was performed with the Qiagen DNeasy Blood Extraction Kit.

The rearrangement combines TRBV28 with TRBJ1-2; the D gene is possibly TRBD1, with 6 bases matching. The specimen was PBMCs. This TCR was recovered from a male donor in good health and CMV-seronegative. The CDR3 reads as follows: CASSPSSGDGYTF. The DNA is TGTGCCAGCAGTCCTTCCTCAGGGGATGGCTACACCTTC.